This TCR beta chain was recorded in a study of cytomegalovirus exposure and HLA in healthy donors. Findings of the study overall: In vitro work confirmed that a few CMV-associated chains recognize CMV antigens.

Note on this clone: Antigen: not known.

This CDR3 has 15 residues. The V gene lost 10 bases and the J gene lost 7 bases, with 22 bases spanning the gap. Germline V gives CDR1 MDHEN, CDR2 SYDVKM. 60 Vbeta and 13 Jbeta primers were used in PCR. The assay was immunoSEQ multiplex PCR, and TCRdb's table has in-frame clones only and misses some. The repertoire has 85,000 to 130,000 clones, around 79% of them found once; the top ten carry about 5.3%. This TCR was recovered from a man aged 60 to 69 in good health and CMV-seropositive. The chain links TRBV28 to TRBJ1-4; tentative D call: TRBD1 (5 bases). The specimen sequenced was PBMCs. CDR3 DNA: TGTGCCAACACCGCTGGGGGGGAGGCGGGTGAAAAACTGTTTTTT. Translating it yields CANTAGGEAGEKLFF.